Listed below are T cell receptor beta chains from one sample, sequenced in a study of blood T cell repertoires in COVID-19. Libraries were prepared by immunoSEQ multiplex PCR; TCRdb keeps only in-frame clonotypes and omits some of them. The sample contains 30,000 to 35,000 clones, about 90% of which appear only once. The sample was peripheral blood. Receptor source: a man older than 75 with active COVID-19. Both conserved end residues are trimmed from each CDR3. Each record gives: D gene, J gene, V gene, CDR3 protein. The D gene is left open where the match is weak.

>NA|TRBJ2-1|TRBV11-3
ASSSGVYNEQF
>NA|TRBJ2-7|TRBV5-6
ASSLATGLYEQY
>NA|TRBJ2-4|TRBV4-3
ASSQDWGDIQY
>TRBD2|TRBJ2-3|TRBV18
ASSGLAGDTQY
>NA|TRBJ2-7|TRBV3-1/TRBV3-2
ASSQDYGTKQY
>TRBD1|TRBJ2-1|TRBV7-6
ASSLAGQLYNEQF
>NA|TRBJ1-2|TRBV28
ASSRSEMARGHGYT
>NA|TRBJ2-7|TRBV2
ASRLLSYEQY
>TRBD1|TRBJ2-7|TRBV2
ASSAGGYEQY
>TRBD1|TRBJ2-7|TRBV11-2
ASSRDRLYEQY
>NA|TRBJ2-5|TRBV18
ASSDQQETQY
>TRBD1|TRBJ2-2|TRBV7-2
ASSVIRGPNTGELF
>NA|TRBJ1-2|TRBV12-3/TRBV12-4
ASSADSLYGYT
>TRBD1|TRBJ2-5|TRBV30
AWSVQGETQY
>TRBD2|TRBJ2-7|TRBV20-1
SASGGGGSYEQY
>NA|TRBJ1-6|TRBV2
ACGRRVDSPLH
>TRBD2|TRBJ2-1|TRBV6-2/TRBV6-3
ASSYSPRGRKDEQF
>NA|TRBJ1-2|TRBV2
ASSEGLVRGYT
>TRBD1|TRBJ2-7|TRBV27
ASSYRQGFSYEQY
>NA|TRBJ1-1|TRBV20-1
SATGNTEAF
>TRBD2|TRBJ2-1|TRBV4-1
ASSQDPVTSGSRNEQF
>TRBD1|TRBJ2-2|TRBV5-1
ASSRGQDTGELF
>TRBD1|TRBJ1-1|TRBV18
ASSRDRGESNTEAF
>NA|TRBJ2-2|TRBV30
AWGLNTGELF
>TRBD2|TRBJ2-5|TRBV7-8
ASSSSGRSGRETQY
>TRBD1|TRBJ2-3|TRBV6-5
ASSYGGTGESDTQY
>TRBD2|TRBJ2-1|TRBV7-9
ASNLLARSPYNEQF
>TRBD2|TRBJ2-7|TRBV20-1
SASPTSGAYEQY
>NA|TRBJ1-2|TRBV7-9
ASSSNPGTGETNYGYT
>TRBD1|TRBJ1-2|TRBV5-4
ASSLREGGISGYT
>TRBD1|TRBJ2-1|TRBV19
ASSTFGTGIYNEQF
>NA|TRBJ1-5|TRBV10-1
ASSETVNQPQH
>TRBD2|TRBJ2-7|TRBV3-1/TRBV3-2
ASSYPGTRNEQY
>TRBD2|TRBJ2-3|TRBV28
ASSPLLAGGPGGTDTQY
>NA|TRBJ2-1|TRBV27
ASRAKTLTYNEQF
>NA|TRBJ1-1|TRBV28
ASSFETRGTEAF
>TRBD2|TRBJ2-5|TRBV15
ATSRDAGGSAFQETQY
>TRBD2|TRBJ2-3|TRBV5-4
ASSETGLATTDTQY
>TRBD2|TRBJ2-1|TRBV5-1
ASSLGTGGGNEQF
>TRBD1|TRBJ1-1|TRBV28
ASRRGDRENTEAF
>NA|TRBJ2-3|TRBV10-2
ASSDTGRMQY
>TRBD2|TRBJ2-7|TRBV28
ASSFRSSGSFYEQY
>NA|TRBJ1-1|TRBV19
ASSPREMVAF
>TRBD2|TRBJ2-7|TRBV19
ASSPIGREGGYEQY
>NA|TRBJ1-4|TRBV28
ASQRGIRGKLF
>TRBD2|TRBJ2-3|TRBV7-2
ASSLAAGGTDTQY
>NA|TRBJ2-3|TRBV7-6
ASTPETNWQLRTQY
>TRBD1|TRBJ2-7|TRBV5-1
ASSPDRADEQY
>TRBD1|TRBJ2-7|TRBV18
ASSGPGQGMDYEQY
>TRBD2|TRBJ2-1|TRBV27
ASSLVLAVGNYNEQF
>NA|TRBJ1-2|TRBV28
ASSWEVLGYGYT
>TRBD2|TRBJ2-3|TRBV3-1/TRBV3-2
ASSQGPGREGGDTQY
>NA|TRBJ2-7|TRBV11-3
ASSSGQAGSYEQY
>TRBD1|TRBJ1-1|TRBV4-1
ASSQEGTGGTEAF
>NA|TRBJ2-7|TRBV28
ASYGIGLSYEQY